This entry lists 12 T cell receptor beta chains sequenced from one sample in a study of molecular identifiers for immune sequencing clone quantification. TCRdb re-called the PCR reads through MiXCR, storing one row per CDR3 protein. The sample has approximately 680,000 distinct CDR3 sequences; 25% are singletons. The specimen was naive CD8+ T cells from blood, with Jurkat cell RNA spiked in. Specified subset: FACS-sorted CD8+CD4-CCR7+CD45RA+ naive T cells. The receptors stem from a human donor in good health. Some libraries in this study had Jurkat cell RNA spiked in.

The J gene is TRBJ2-7, the V gene TRBV24-1; 7 bases match TRBD2. This CDR3 is 14 amino acids long. The germline V gene has CDR1 KGHDR and CDR2 SFDVKD. V shed 4 bases, J shed 4 bases, and the junction held 6 bases outside the gene matches. DNA of the CDR3: TGTGCCACCAGTGACTCCAGCGGGGTTTACGAGCAGTACTTC. Translation: CATSDSSGVYEQYF.

In its sample, this clonotype was seen many times. V and J are TRBV25-1 and TRBJ2-5; no reliable D call. Trimming pared 4 bases from V and 5 bases from J, leaving 14 bases between. This CDR3 contains 14 residues. The germline CDR1 and CDR2 sequences are MGHDK and SYGVNS. The CDR3 region has the DNA TGTGCCAGCAGTGGCTGGGGTCCAATGGAGACCCAGTACTTC. This codes for CASSGWGPMETQYF.

This clonotype was recorded a few times. Sequence at one end of the junction differs from germline and may be a read error. The V call is TRBV2, the J call TRBJ1-1; a weak D match, TRBD1 (5 bases). CDR1 and CDR2 from the germline V gene are SNHLY and FYNNEI. The CDR3 length is 13 residues. CDR3 protein: CASSASTVAEAFF. The CDR3 nucleotides read TGTGCCAGCAGTGCCTCGACAGTAGCTGAGGCTTTCTTT.

The chain has TRBV7-2 and TRBJ2-1, with 7 bases matching TRBD2. The CDR3 has 15 amino acids. Germline V gene lookup returns CDR1 SGHTA and CDR2 FQGNSA. V trimming: 2 bases; J trimming: 0 bases; junction bases outside the gene matches: 1. The CDR3 bases are TGTGCCAGCAGCTTACTAGCGGTCTCCTACAATGAGCAGTTCTTC. Its protein is CASSLLAVSYNEQFF.

Worth noting for this clonotype: A much larger clonotype is one base distant, so this may be a read error. The CDR3 carries no conserved terminal phenylalanine or tryptophan, so it likely arises from a read error. The V call is TRBV7-2, the J call TRBJ1-2; D is perhaps TRBD1 (5 bases). Germline V CDR1 and CDR2: SGHTA, FQGNSA. The germline V and J ends were trimmed by 5 bases and 7 bases, with 26 bases remaining between them. The CDR3 extends over 17 amino acids. The CDR3 loop reads CASSPSLWGEGETGYTS. Here the CDR3 DNA reads TGTGCCAGCAGCCCTAGCTTGTGGGGGGAAGGAGAGACTGGCTACACCTCC.

About this clonotype: A single base separates this from a much larger clone, so it may be a read error. This chain links TRBV3-1 with TRBJ2-7; tentatively, D is TRBD1 (5 bases). This CDR3 spans 15 amino acids. V lost 4 bases and J 5 bases, leaving 18 bases between the germline ends. Germline assignment: CDR1 LGHDT and CDR2 YNNKEL (reference sequence). The CDR3 loop reads CASSRRTRGVDEQYF. The CDR3 DNA reads as TGTGCCAGCAGCCGTAGGACAAGGGGCGTCGACGAGCAGTACTTC.

This chain uses TRBV7-9 with TRBJ1-1, with 12 bases aligning to TRBD1. The germline CDR1 and CDR2 sequences are SEHNR and FQNEAQ (reference sequence). CDR3 length: 18 amino acids. Unmatched junction bases numbered 10, after V lost 2 bases and J lost 3 bases. The CDR3 bases are TGTGCCAGCAGCTTAAAAGGGGACAGGGGGCGTATTGACACTGAAGCTTTCTTT. Amino acid sequence: CASSLKGDRGRIDTEAFF.

This clonotype was seen many times. The J gene is TRBJ2-3, the V gene TRBV29-1, with 7 bases identical to TRBD2. Germline V gene data show CDR1 as SQVTM and CDR2 as ANQGSEA. This CDR3 region has 15 residues. V was pared by 6 bases and J by 2 bases, with 11 bases of the junction left unmatched. Here the CDR3 DNA reads TGCAGCGTAAAGGGACTATCTCGGGACACAGATACGCAGTATTTT. This gives the protein CSVKGLSRDTDTQYF.

CDR3 DNA sequence: TGTGCCAGCAGTTTACACGTAGGACAGGGAAACACTGAAGCTTTCTTT. It codes for CASSLHVGQGNTEAFF. The chain recombines TRBV27 with TRBJ1-1; the match to TRBD1 covers 8 bases. Germline CDR1 reads MNHEY; CDR2 reads SMNVEV (reference sequence). CDR3 length equals 16 residues. V trimming: 2 bases; J trimming: 2 bases; junction bases outside the gene matches: 7.

This clonotype was recorded at least ten times. The V gene is TRBV9, the J gene TRBJ2-3; the D call may be TRBD1 or TRBD2 (6 bases each). The length of the CDR3 is 18 residues. Trimming shortened V by 0 bases and J by 4 bases, and 21 bases separated the two germline ends. Germline loops: CDR1 SGDLS, CDR2 YYNGEE. CDR3 sequence reads: CASSVAPRSQEGADTQYF. CDR3 in DNA: TGTGCCAGCAGCGTAGCCCCCAGGTCCCAGGAGGGGGCAGATACGCAGTATTTT.

This clonotype was found many times. V and J are TRBV3-1 and TRBJ2-3, with D perhaps matching TRBD2 (5 bases). Germline V CDR1 and CDR2: LGHDT, YNNKEL (reference sequence). Trimming cost V 0 bases and J 2 bases, with 12 bases left between them. The CDR3 runs 16 residues. The CDR3 DNA follows: TGTGCCAGCAGCCAAGATGTGGGGAGCTACACAGATACGCAGTATTTT. As protein: CASSQDVGSYTDTQYF.

With respect to this clonotype: The junction does not match germline at one end; this may be a read error. The rearrangement links TRBV12-3 or TRBV12-4 to TRBJ2-7; a possible D gene is TRBD2 (5 bases). The CDR3 length is 14 residues. CDR3 nucleotide sequence: TGTGCCAGCAGTTTTAACCCGGTGGGCTGCGAGCGGTGCTTC. It is translated as CASSFNPVGCERCF.